This TCR beta chain was observed in a study of T-cell reconstitution after alpha-beta-depleted transplantation in children. Study results and caveats: Expanded graft clones numbering several hundred reportedly gave rise to alpha-beta T cells about two months after transplant. Hyperexpanded clones declined; after one year, newly produced T cells mostly supplied diversity. Surviving recipient T cells and thymic progenitors accounted for the high day-60 TCRbeta diversity observed in some patients.

Ten or more counts support this clonotype. Its target is unknown. This likely comes from a read error, as the CDR3 has no conserved phenylalanine or tryptophan at its end. The DNA is left out, because the CDR3 cannot be placed on it with certainty; the CDR3 is given as TCRdb lists it. Per the germline V gene, CDR1 is SGHRS and CDR2 is YFSETQ. The CDR3 is made up of 11 amino acids, end residues included. Researchers prepared the TCRbeta library using unique molecular identifiers, the study reports. TCRdb re-called the PCR reads through MiXCR, storing one row per CDR3 protein. This table holds hundreds of thousands of distinct CDR3 sequences, under 12% found once.

The sequencing here drew on PBMCs, taken before TCRalphabeta/CD19-depleted stem cell transplant. The chain recombines TRBV5-1 with TRBJ2-7. This TCR derives from a child aged 2 to 15 with inherited bone marrow failure, due to receive a stem cell transplant. The CDR3 protein is CASSLGGANPL.